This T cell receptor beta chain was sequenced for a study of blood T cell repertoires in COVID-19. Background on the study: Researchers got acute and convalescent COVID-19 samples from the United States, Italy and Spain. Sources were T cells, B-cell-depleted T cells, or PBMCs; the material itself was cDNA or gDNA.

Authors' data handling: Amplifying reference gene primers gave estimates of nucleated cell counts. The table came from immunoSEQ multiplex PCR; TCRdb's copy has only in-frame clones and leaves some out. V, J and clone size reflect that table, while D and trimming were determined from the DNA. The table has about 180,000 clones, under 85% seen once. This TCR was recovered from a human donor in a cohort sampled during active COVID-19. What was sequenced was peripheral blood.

The CDR3 loop is CASSHWDTHGETQYF. DNA for the CDR3: TGTGCCAGCAGCCATTGGGACACCCACGGAGAGACCCAGTACTTC. The chain links TRBV3-1 (or the pseudogene TRBV3-2) to TRBJ2-5; tentatively, D is TRBD1 (6 bases). The CDR3 loop spans 15 amino acids. Trimming stripped 3 bases from V and 4 bases from J, with 15 bases between. Germline lookup yields CDR1 LGHDT and CDR2 YNNKEL (reference sequence).